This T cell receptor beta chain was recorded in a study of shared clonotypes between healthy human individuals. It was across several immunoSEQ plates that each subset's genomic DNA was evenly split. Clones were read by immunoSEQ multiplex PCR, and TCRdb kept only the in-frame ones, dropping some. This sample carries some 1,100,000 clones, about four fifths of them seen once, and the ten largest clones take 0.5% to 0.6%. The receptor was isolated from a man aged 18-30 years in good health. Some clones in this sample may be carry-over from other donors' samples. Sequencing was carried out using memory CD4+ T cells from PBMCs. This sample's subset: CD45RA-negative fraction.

This CDR3 reads CASSPGVLGETQYF. The CDR3 DNA reads as TGTGCCAGCTCACCAGGTGTGCTGGGAGAGACCCAGTACTTC. This chain connects TRBV18 to TRBJ2-5; D ambiguous. Deletions cut 2 bases from V and 4 bases from J, with 11 bases between. The CDR3 has 14 residues. Germline V gene data show CDR1 as KGHSH and CDR2 as LQKENI.